This T cell receptor (beta chain) was captured in a study of PD-1 blockade in classical Hodgkin lymphoma (TCRdb year 2020). Study-level background: Nivolumab dosing was 3 mg/kg intravenously every 2 weeks, continuing until either disease progression or unacceptable toxicity. The study used CyTOF and TCR beta sequencing to define a peripheral blood immune signature of response to PD-1 blockade in classical Hodgkin lymphoma.

There are 18 amino acids in the CDR3, from cysteine to phenylalanine inclusive. CDR3 DNA is the only sequence kept; it has 54 bases, read in frame from the first base. V ends up 4 bases short and J 0 bases short, with an unmatched junction base count of 5. CDR1 and CDR2 were assigned from the germline V gene as MRHNA and SNTAGT. The research as a whole found: Diversity was lower in patients who began nivolumab less than 1 year after ASCT, so these patients were left out of later analyses to avoid confounding by immune reconstitution. Only a single clinical trial cohort was studied, and what caused the repertoire differences, possibly disease activity or prior therapy, remained undefined. Among trial patients, those achieving complete response had baseline diversity similar to that of newly diagnosed patients, while diversity was significantly lower in partial responders and progressors. Newly diagnosed patients were reported to have lower baseline TCR diversity than healthy donors, and relapsed/refractory patients were reported to have lower baseline TCR diversity still. By C4D1, a significant rise was seen in CD4+ TCR diversity but not in CD8+ TCR diversity (p=0.0027 vs p=0.16), and the rise was most apparent among complete responders (p=0.02).

Genomic DNA was extracted with the Qiagen DNeasy kit from unsorted PBMCs and from negatively selected CD4+ and CD8+ fractions. Using primers that anneal to V and J segments, immunoSEQ multiplex PCR amplified the TCR beta CDR3 regions. A synthetic immune receptor repertoire was used to minimize amplification bias, and any residual bias was removed computationally once sequencing was done. The study's processing was this. Repertoire diversity was quantified as the Shannon entropy index using custom Python scripts. Unsorted, CD4+ and CD8+ repertoires were analyzed separately, except for combined analyses in which CD4+ and CD8+ sequences were merged in silico. Clonal expansion was defined as at least a 2-fold frequency increase after treatment relative to C1D1, with a pseudocount of 0.5 for undetected baseline clones. Singleton clones were defined as clones with 0 or 1 copy at C1D1, and non-singleton clones were defined as clones with 2 or more copies. By matching protein sequences in sorted samples from the same patient, clones expanded in unsorted samples were annotated as CD4+, CD8+ or unknown. Wilcoxon tests were applied to paired samples to test diversity changes from C1D1 to C4D1. Entries here come from immuneACCESS through TCRdb and include only in-frame sequences with V and J called. Some clones fail to appear in such tables; in the studies checked, an unresolved V gene covers under half of the shortfall, and the cause of the remainder is unknown. V and J calls plus clone size are reproduced from that table; the DNA served to infer D and trimming. The sample contains roughly 40,000 clones, more than 75% of them found a single time. 9% of the sample is in the top ten clones.

The time point label of this sample denotes: cycle 1 day 1 (C1D1), immediately before nivolumab initiation. All trial patients had relapsed after autologous stem cell transplantation, with cohorts A, B and C differing in prior brentuximab vedotin exposure. The trial cohort included fewer than 60 patients with relapsed/refractory classical Hodgkin lymphoma, and each patient had a best overall response of complete response, partial response or progressive disease. Single-agent nivolumab was administered to trial patients in the multi-cohort phase II CheckMate 205 trial. Best overall response was determined by an independent review committee according to the 2007 International Working Group response criteria. Trial PBMCs were obtained immediately prior to nivolumab initiation (C1D1) and on therapy at cycle 2 day 1 and cycle 4 day 1. Peripheral blood was collected in 8 mL Vacutainer Cell Preparation Tubes, from which PBMCs were isolated by centrifugation and then cryopreserved.

This clone has only one observation. Its recognized antigen is unknown. No base quality values were provided; no much bigger clone lies one nucleotide off. Sample: peripheral blood mononuclear cells (PBMCs), taken at baseline. The chain is assembled from TRBV6-4 and TRBJ2-6; TRBD1 aligns with 11 central bases. The sequence was collected from a human donor with classical Hodgkin lymphoma. The nucleotide sequence is given as TGTGCCAGCAGTGTGGGGACAGGGGGGATCTCTGGGGCCAACGTCCTGACTTTC. Its coded protein is CASSVGTGGISGANVLTF.